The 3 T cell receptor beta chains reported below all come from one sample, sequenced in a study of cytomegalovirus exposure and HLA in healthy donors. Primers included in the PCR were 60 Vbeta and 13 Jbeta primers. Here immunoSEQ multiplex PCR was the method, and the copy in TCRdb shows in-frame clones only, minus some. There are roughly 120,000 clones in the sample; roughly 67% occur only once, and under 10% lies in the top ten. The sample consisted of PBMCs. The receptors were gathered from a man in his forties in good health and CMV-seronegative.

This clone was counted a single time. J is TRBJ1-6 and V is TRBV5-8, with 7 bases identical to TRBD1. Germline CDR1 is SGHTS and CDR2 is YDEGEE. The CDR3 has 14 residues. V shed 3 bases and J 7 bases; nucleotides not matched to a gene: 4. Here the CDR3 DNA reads TGTGCCAGCAGCTCGGGACAGATCAATTCACCCCTCCACTTT. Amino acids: CASSSGQINSPLHF.

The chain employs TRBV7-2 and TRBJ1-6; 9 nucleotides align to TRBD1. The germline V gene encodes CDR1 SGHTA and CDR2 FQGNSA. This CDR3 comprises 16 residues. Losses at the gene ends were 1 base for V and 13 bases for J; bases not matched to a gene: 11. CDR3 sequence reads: CASSLVVWTGEAPLHF. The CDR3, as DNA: TGTGCCAGCAGCTTAGTCGTCTGGACAGGGGAGGCTCCCCTCCACTTT.

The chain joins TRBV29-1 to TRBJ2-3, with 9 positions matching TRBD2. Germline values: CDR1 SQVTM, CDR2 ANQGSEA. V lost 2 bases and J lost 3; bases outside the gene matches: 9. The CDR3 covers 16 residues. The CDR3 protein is CSVESPTSGYTDTQYF. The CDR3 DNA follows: TGCAGCGTTGAATCCCCGACTAGCGGATATACAGATACGCAGTATTTT.